This T cell receptor beta chain is drawn from a study of human T cells and chemical hapten exposure. Germline V gene lookup returns CDR1 ENHRY and CDR2 SYGVKD. There are 12 residues in the CDR3. Trimming shortened V by 0 bases and J by 11 bases, and 10 bases separated the two germline ends. The time point was: patch test 2, 6 weeks after DPC sensitization. Treatment described: therapeutic diphenylcyclopropenone sensitization with weekly scalp DPC. In this sample, this clonotype turned up many times. In the authors' workflow: Across samples, TCR counts had a median of about 88,000 and ranged from about 20,000 to 750,000. From the RACE reads, TCRdb called clonotypes with MiXCR, one entry per CDR3 protein. In this record, the V and J calls reflect TCRdb's handling and not the investigators' own analysis. The repertoire includes tens of thousands of distinct CDR3 sequences, about 10% of them detected once, and 2.5% sits in the top ten.

This TCR came from a woman in her 30s with alopecia areata. Some clones in this sample may be carry-over from other donors' samples. Sequencing was performed on whole blood, taken in connection with sensitization to the hapten diphenylcyclopropenone (DPC). The chain couples TRBV10-3 to TRBJ1-1; D is undetermined. CDR3 loop: CAISESRDLAFF. In DNA, the CDR3 is TGTGCCATCAGTGAGTCTAGGGATTTGGCTTTCTTT.